This record covers a single T cell receptor (beta chain). This clonotype has at least ten counts. This clone's antigen is unknown. Base qualities are not recorded, but no much larger clone differs from it by a single base. The trim is 4 bases for V and 4 bases for J, with a gap of 10 bases between the germline ends. CDR1 and CDR2 (LNHDA, SQIVND) derive from the germline V gene (reference sequence). From the cysteine up to the phenylalanine, the CDR3 has a length of 13 residues. Solely the CDR3 DNA is kept, with 39 bases framed from the first base. Sequenced on an Illumina HiSeq 1500. TCRdb reprocessing: public reads trimmed at Q25 with fastp, clones called with MiXCR, in-frame beta chains kept. Each entry merges the rows of one CDR3 protein and shows their most common DNA and genes. Counted in this sample were roughly 230,000 distinct CDR3 sequences; approximately 6.7% of them appeared once. Roughly 6.5% of the sample is taken by the ten largest.

This entry belongs to a study of T cell repertoires in cytomegalovirus infection (dated by TCRdb to between 2019 and 2020). In the study overall: Donor HLA type was relevant to the analysis, as public TCR beta signatures indicated carriage of CMV infection together with the matching HLA type. Study-wide findings and limitations: The ex vivo response was dominated by HLA-C-restricted CMV-specific TCR beta clonotypes, and the single most frequent clonotype in two of eight donors was supplied by these HLA-C-restricted clonotypes. Cumulative frequency of public TCR beta family members discriminated carriers of CMV infection plus the relevant HLA type in this cohort and an independent roughly 320-donor cohort.

Material: PBMCs. The sequence derives from a human donor in good health (CMV status not recorded). Some clones in this sample may be carry-over from other donors' samples. Rearrangement joined TRBV19 to TRBJ1-1, with TRBD1 as a weak D call on 5 bases. The CDR3 protein is CASSTTRGTEAFF. The nucleotide sequence is given as TGTGCCAGTAGTACCACGAGGGGCACTGAAGCTTTCTTT.